This note documents a single T cell receptor (beta chain) sequence. V lost 5 bases and J lost 4, with 18 bases in between. The germline gives CDR1 SEHNR, CDR2 FQNEAQ (reference sequence). This CDR3 region has 15 residues. TCRdb keeps only in-frame clones here, not all; method: immunoSEQ multiplex PCR. The data show around 60,000 clones, with around 92% seen just once and 4.3% held by the top ten. This sample is part of a study of technical replicates of blood from several donors. The sample taken for sequencing was PBMCs. The receptor was derived from a human donor in good health. Some clones in this sample may be carry-over from other donors' samples. This chain joins TRBV7-9 and TRBJ2-7; TRBD2 is a possible D gene (5 bases). The CDR3 loop reads CASSEPVAGKYEQYF. For the CDR3, the DNA is TGTGCCAGCAGCGAACCCGTGGCGGGCAAGTACGAGCAGTACTTC. The complete variable domain, with remaining parts taken from reference TRBV7-9 and TRBJ2-7, reads DTGVSQNPRHKITKRGQNVTFRCDPISEHNRLYWYRQTLGQGPEFLTYFQNEAQLEKSRLLSDRFSAERPKGSFSTLEIQRTEQGDSAMYLCASSEPVAGKYEQYFGPGTRLTVT.